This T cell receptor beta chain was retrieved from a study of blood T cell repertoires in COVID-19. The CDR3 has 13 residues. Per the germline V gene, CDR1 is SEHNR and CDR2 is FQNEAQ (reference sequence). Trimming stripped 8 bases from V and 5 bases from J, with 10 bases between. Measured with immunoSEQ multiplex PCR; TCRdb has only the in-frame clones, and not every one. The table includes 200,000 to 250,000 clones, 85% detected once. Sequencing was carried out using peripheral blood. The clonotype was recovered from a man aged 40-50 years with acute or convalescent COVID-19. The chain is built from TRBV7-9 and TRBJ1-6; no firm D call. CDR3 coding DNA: TGTGCCAGCGAACGGGAGGATAATTCACCCCTCCACTTT. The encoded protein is CASEREDNSPLHF. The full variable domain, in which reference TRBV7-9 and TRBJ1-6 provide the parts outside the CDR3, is DTGVSQNPRHKITKRGQNVTFRCDPISEHNRLYWYRQTLGQGPEFLTYFQNEAQLEKSRLLSDRFSAERPKGSFSTLEIQRTEQGDSAMYLCASEREDNSPLHFGNGTRLTVT.